A single sample is the source of the 17 T cell receptor beta chains below, sequenced in a study of CD8+ T cells in alopecia areata (dated by TCRdb to the late 2010s). Preparation of the library involved the immunoSEQ multiplex PCR assay. For TCR sequencing, RNA was extracted from every sample and reverse transcribed into cDNA to serve as template. TCRdb stores this immuneACCESS table with in-frame sequences only. Part of the clones is absent; in the studies checked, under half of the shortfall reflects unresolved V genes, and no reason is known for the rest. The sample data list more than 110,000 clones, and nearly 55% of these were observed just once. Clones ranked in the top ten supply around 15% of the sample. The time point label of this sample denotes: more than three weeks on oral tofacitinib. The meaning of the sample's treatment or condition label: oral pan-JAK inhibitor, 5-10 mg twice daily.

The source material was CD8+ T cells sorted from blood, sampled at week 4, from a patient treated with tofacitinib. The receptors here all came from a human donor with alopecia areata.

The chain recombines TRBV6-6 with TRBJ2-7; D possibly corresponds to TRBD1 (6 bases). CDR3 length: 14 amino acids. The germline V gene has CDR1 MNHNY and CDR2 SVGAGI (reference sequence). V was pared by 5 bases and J by 0 bases, with 11 bases between. This chain's CDR3 is CASSRTVSSYEQYF. CDR3 DNA: TGTGCCAGCAGTCGGACAGTAAGCTCCTACGAGCAGTACTTC.

V usage is TRBV27 and J usage is TRBJ2-1; D is undetermined. CDR1 and CDR2 (germline): MNHEY, SMNVEV (reference sequence). The CDR3 loop spans 13 amino acids. V was trimmed by 0 bases and J by 6 bases, leaving 6 bases between them. CDR3 in DNA: TGTGCCAGCAGTTTATCGGATGGCAATGAGCAGTTCTTC. Residues: CASSLSDGNEQFF.

The chain has TRBV19 and TRBJ2-6; D is unresolved. The CDR3 is 14 amino acids. V was cut by 3 bases and J by 4 bases, with 7 bases left in between. Germline lookup yields CDR1 LNHDA and CDR2 SQIVND (reference sequence). For the CDR3, the DNA is TGTGCCAGTAGTATCCCAGAGGGGGCCAACGTCCTGACTTTC. It specifies CASSIPEGANVLTF.

The chain carries TRBV11-2 and TRBJ2-7; D assignment may be TRBD1 or TRBD2 (5 bases each). The CDR3 consists of 14 residues. Germline CDR1 is SGHAT and CDR2 is FQNNGV. The germline V and J ends were trimmed by 1 base and 3 bases, with 10 bases remaining between them. The CDR3 loop is CASSLVGPIYEQYF. The CDR3 coding sequence is TGTGCCAGCAGCTTAGTGGGACCGATCTACGAGCAGTACTTC.

The chain couples TRBV27 to TRBJ2-1, with 11 positions matching TRBD1. V lost 5 bases to trimming and J lost 4 bases; unmatched junction nucleotides: 1. The CDR3 runs to 14 residues. Germline V gene sequence: CDR1 MNHEY, CDR2 SMNVEV (reference sequence). This CDR3 reads CASSGQGAYNEQFF. CDR3 nucleotides: TGTGCCAGCAGTGGACAGGGGGCTTACAATGAGCAGTTCTTC.

The chain combines TRBV11-2 with TRBJ2-5, with D tentatively TRBD2 (6 bases). From germline, CDR1 is SGHAT and CDR2 FQNNGV. The V gene lost 1 base and the J gene lost 10 bases, with 7 bases spanning the gap. The length of the CDR3 is 11 residues. The CDR3 DNA reads as TGTGCCAGCAGCTTAGGGAGGGGCCAGTACTTC. Translation gives CASSLGRGQYF.

The CDR3 region has the DNA TGTGCCAGCAGCCAGACAGTGAATAGCAATCAGCCCCAGCATTTT. This sequence encodes CASSQTVNSNQPQHF. The genes are TRBV4-2 and TRBJ1-5, with a possible D match to TRBD1 (5 bases). The CDR3 is made up of 15 amino acids. V lost 3 bases to trimming and J lost 0 bases, with 9 bases between them. Germline V gene sequence: CDR1 LGHNA, CDR2 YNFKEQ.

Here the CDR3 reads CASSSATAGNSPLHF. Written as DNA, the CDR3 is TGTGCCAGCAGCTCCGCTACGGCGGGTAATTCACCCCTCCACTTT. The rearrangement joins TRBV13 to TRBJ1-6, with D unclear. CDR1 is PRHDT, CDR2 FYEKMQ, per germline (reference sequence). The CDR3 runs to 15 residues. With 4 bases removed from V and 6 bases from J, the gap between germline ends came to 13 bases.

The chain carries TRBV30 and TRBJ2-7; D call uncertain. In germline, CDR1 is GTSNPN, CDR2 SVGIG (reference sequence). V was clipped by 0 bases and J by 4 bases, with 10 bases between them. CDR3 length equals 13 residues. CDR3 nucleotide sequence: TGTGCCTGGAGTGTGGGCAGGAATTACGAGCAGTACTTC. This codes for CAWSVGRNYEQYF.

This chain uses TRBV2 with TRBJ2-3, with TRBD2 matching 14 bases. The CDR3 has 15 residues. V lost 6 bases and J lost 6; bases outside the gene matches: 5. Germline V gene lookup returns CDR1 SNHLY and CDR2 FYNNEI. The CDR3 DNA is TGTGCCAGCAGCAGACTAGCGGGGGGGCTTGATACGCAGTATTTT. This encodes CASSRLAGGLDTQYF.

This clone came up many times. The chain has TRBV4-1 and TRBJ2-1, with 8 bases lining up with TRBD1. The V segment lost 3 bases and the J segment 8 bases; nucleotides outside the gene matches: 9. The germline V gene encodes CDR1 MGHRA and CDR2 YSYEKL. CDR3 length: 15 amino acids. CDR3 sequence (DNA): TGCGCCAGCAGCCACACTCAGGGGGCAGTCGATGAGCAGTTCTTC. Amino acid sequence: CASSHTQGAVDEQFF.

The chain recombines TRBV29-1 with TRBJ2-6, with 7 nucleotides matching TRBD1. V lost 5 bases to trimming and J lost 0 bases; unmatched junction nucleotides: 10. Germline V CDR1 and CDR2: SQVTM, ANQGSEA. This CDR3 spans 17 amino acids. Here the CDR3 DNA reads TGCAGCGTTATCGGTGGGGACAGAGCCTCTGGGGCCAACGTCCTGACTTTC. This encodes CSVIGGDRASGANVLTF.

This chain links TRBV11-2 with TRBJ1-6; a possible D gene is TRBD1 (6 bases). Germline CDR1 reads SGHAT; CDR2 reads FQNNGV. This CDR3 comprises 14 residues. V gave up 5 bases and J gave up 10 bases, with 15 bases separating them. CDR3 region: CASSHTGGRSPLHF. The CDR3 DNA is TGTGCCAGCAGCCACACGGGGGGGCGGTCACCCCTCCACTTT.

DNA for the CDR3: TGCAGCGTTGATACGTTGGGGCCCAGCGGGGCATCCTACAATGAGCAGTTCTTC. This sequence encodes CSVDTLGPSGASYNEQFF. V and J are TRBV29-1 and TRBJ2-1; TRBD2 agrees at 7 bases. The CDR3 has 18 residues. The ends lost 3 bases at V and 1 base at J; junction bases unmatched: 15. Per the germline V gene, CDR1 is SQVTM and CDR2 is ANQGSEA.

J is TRBJ2-3 and V is TRBV30; 13 bases line up with TRBD2. This CDR3 is built from 19 residues. J lost 6 bases, V lost 1 base, and 16 bases had no gene match. The germline gives CDR1 GTSNPN, CDR2 SVGIG (reference sequence). The CDR3 DNA is TGTGCCTGGAGTGCCTCCCTGGGGTTACTAGCGGGGGGGCGGGATACGCAGTATTTT. It specifies CAWSASLGLLAGGRDTQYF.

The CDR3 loop is CASSPTRNEQFF. The CDR3 region has the DNA TGTGCCAGCAGCCCGACTAGAAATGAGCAGTTCTTC. The chain combines TRBV13 with TRBJ2-1; maybe TRBD2 (6 bases). V lost 5 bases and J 7 bases, leaving 9 bases between the germline ends. The germline CDR1 and CDR2 sequences are PRHDT and FYEKMQ (reference sequence). This CDR3 region has 12 residues.

J is TRBJ1-6 and V is TRBV4-1, with TRBD1 matching over 8 bases. Germline loops: CDR1 MGHRA, CDR2 YSYEKL. After removal of 5 bases from V and 10 bases from J, the junction contained 4 bases not matched to a gene. The CDR3 totals 13 residues. CDR3 region: CASSEQGASPLHF. The CDR3 DNA reads as TGCGCCAGCAGCGAGCAGGGGGCATCACCCCTCCACTTT.